This entry features one T cell receptor (beta chain) sequence. The data originate from a study of cytomegalovirus exposure and HLA in healthy donors. Background on the study: The same platform was used for the roughly 130 validation repertoires and the 600 to 850 first-cohort repertoires, a later analysis reported.

Germline loops: CDR1 SGHNT, CDR2 YYREEE (reference sequence). Trimming removed 5 bases from V and 8 bases from J; junction bases left unmatched: 10. There are 16 residues in the CDR3. The donors formed part of the roughly 120-subject validation cohort, distinct from the approximately 670-subject first cohort. TCRdb keeps only in-frame clones here, not all; method: immunoSEQ multiplex PCR. Among about 220,000 clones listed, around 90% were seen once. The receptor comes from a woman under 30 in good health and CMV-seronegative. The source material was PBMCs. The genes are TRBV5-4 and TRBJ1-4; 12 bases are a match to TRBD1. The CDR3 DNA reads as TGTGCCAGCAGGGGGGACAGGGGGCGCGGTAGGGAAAAACTGTTTTTT. It translates to CASRGDRGRGREKLFF.